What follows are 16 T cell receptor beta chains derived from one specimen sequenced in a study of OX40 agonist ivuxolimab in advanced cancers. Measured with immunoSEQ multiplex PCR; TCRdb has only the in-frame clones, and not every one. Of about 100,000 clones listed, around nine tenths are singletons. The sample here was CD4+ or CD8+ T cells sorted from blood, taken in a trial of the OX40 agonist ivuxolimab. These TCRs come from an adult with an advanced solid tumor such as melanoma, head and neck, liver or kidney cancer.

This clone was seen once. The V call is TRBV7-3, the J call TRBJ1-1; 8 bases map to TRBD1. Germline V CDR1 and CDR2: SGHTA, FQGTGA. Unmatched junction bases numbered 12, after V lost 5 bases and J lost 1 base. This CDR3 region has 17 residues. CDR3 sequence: CASSPEGTGEGNTEAFF. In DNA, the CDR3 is TGTGCCAGCAGCCCAGAGGGGACAGGTGAAGGGAACACTGAAGCTTTCTTT.

CDR3 nucleotide sequence: TGCGCCAGCAGCCAAGCCGGACCGACCGCAGATACGCAGTATTTT. This translates into CASSQAGPTADTQYF. The chain employs TRBV4-3 and TRBJ2-3; D is uncertain. Germline V gene sequence: CDR1 LGHNA, CDR2 YSLEER. The CDR3 consists of 15 residues. V shed 1 base and J shed 4 bases, with 12 bases lying between them.

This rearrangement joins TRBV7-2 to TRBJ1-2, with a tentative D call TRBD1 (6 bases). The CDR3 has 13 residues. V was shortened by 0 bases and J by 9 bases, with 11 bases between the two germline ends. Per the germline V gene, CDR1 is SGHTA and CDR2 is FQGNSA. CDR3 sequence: CASSLAGGESYTF. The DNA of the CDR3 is TGTGCCAGCAGCTTAGCAGGGGGGGAGAGCTACACCTTC.

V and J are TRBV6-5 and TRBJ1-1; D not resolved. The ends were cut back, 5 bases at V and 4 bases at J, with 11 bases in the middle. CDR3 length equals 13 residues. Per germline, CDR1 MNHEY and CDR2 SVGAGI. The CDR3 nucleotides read TGTGCCAGCAGTACCGGCGCCGCCACTGAAGCTTTCTTT. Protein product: CASSTGAATEAFF.

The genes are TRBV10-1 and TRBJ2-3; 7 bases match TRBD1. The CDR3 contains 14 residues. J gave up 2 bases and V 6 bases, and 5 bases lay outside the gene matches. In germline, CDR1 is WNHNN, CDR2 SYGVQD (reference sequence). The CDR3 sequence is CASRAGTVTDTQYF. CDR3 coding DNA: TGCGCCAGCAGAGCCGGGACAGTCACAGATACGCAGTATTTT.

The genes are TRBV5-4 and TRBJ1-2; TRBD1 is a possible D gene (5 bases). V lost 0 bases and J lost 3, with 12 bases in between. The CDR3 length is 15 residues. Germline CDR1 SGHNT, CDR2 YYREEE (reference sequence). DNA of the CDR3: TGTGCCAGCAGCTTGGCGGGAGGGGACGACTATGGCTACACCTTC. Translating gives CASSLAGGDDYGYTF.

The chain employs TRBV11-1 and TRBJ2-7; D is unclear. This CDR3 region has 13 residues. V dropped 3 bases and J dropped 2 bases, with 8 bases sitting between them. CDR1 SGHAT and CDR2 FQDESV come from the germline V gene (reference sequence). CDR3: CASSFSLAYEQYF. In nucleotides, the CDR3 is TGTGCCAGCAGCTTCAGCCTGGCCTACGAGCAGTACTTC.

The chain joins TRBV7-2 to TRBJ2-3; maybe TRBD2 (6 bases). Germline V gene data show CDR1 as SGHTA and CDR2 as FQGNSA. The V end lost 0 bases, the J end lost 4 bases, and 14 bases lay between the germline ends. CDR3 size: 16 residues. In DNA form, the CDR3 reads TGTGCCAGCAGCTTAGCGCGGGGCAGGGTGGCAGATACGCAGTATTTT. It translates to CASSLARGRVADTQYF.

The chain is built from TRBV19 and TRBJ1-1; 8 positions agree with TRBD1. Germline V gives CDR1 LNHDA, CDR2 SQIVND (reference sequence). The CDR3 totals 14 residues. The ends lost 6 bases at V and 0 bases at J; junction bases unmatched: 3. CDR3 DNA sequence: TGTGCCAGTAGCCCACAGGGGGTGAACACTGAAGCTTTCTTT. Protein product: CASSPQGVNTEAFF.

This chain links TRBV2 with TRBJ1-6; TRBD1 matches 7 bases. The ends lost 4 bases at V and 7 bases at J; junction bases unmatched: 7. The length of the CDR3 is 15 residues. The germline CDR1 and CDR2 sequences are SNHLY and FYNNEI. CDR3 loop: CASSGEGQSNSPLHF. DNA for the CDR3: TGTGCCAGCAGTGGAGAGGGACAGTCAAATTCACCCCTCCACTTT.

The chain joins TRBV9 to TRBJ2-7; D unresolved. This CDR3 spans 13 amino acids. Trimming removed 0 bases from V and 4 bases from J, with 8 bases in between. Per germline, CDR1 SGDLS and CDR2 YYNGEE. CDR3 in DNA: TGTGCCAGCAGCGTAGGAACCCGGTACGAGCAGTACTTC. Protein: CASSVGTRYEQYF.

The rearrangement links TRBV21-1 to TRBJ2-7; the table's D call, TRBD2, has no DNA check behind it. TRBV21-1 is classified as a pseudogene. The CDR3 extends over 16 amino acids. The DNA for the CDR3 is TGTGCCAGCAGCAAAACTGTCAACGGGAGTGGATACGAGCAGTACTTC. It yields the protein CASSKTVNGSGYEQYF.

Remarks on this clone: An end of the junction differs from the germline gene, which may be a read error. The chain's CDR3 is CASSVATGGIQPQHF. In DNA form, the CDR3 reads TGTGCCAGCAGCGTAGCGACAGGGGGAATTCAGCCCCAGCATTTT. The chain uses TRBV7-8 and TRBJ1-5; TRBD1 matches 9 bases. This CDR3 spans 15 amino acids. CDR1 is SGHVS and CDR2 is FQNEAQ in the germline V gene.

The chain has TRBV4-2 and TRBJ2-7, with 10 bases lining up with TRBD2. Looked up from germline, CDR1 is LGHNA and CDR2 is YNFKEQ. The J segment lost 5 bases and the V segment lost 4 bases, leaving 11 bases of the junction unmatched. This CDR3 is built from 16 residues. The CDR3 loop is CASSLVGTSESNEQYF. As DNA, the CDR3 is TGTGCCAGCAGCCTAGTTGGGACTAGCGAGTCCAACGAGCAGTACTTC.

This CDR3 reads CASSLITSPGGEQYF. The CDR3 DNA follows: TGTGCCAGCAGCTTAATAACCTCGCCTGGGGGCGAGCAGTACTTC. The chain has TRBV7-2 and TRBJ2-7; tentatively, D is TRBD1 or TRBD2 (5 bases each). The V gene's germline CDR1 is SGHTA and CDR2 FQGNSA. The CDR3 runs 15 residues. The V gene lost 2 bases and the J gene lost 6 bases, with 17 bases spanning the gap.

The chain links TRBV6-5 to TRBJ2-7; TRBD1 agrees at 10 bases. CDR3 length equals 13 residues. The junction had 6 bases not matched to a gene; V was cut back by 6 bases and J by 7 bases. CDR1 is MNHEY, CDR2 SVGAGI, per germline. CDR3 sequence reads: CASSLDRGLEQYF. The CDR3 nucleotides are TGTGCCAGCAGCCTCGACAGGGGGCTAGAGCAGTACTTC.